Shown below are 20 T cell receptor beta chains from a single sample sequenced in a study of identical twins. TCRdb re-called the 5' RACE reads with MiXCR, one entry per CDR3 protein. The sample yields 400,000 to 500,000 distinct CDR3 sequences, under 20% seen once. Material: naive T cells sorted from blood. These receptors came from a man in his fifties in good health.

Notes on this clonotype: It is unclear where the CDR3 begins or ends on the DNA, so no DNA is shown, and the CDR3 is as TCRdb lists it. The chain combines TRBV20-1 with TRBJ2-1; the table's D call, TRBD1, has no DNA check behind it. The CDR3 is 16 residues long, ends included. Germline CDR1 DFQATT, CDR2 SNEGSKA (reference sequence). CDR3 residues: CSALYQGQLRASEQFF.

The chain uses TRBV5-1 and TRBJ1-1; D is possibly TRBD1 (6 bases). V gave up 3 bases and J gave up 5 bases, with 8 bases separating them. The CDR3 consists of 12 residues. The V gene's germline CDR1 is SGHRS and CDR2 YFSETQ. CDR3 in amino acids: CASSSGVTEAFF. The DNA of the CDR3 is TGCGCCAGCAGCTCAGGGGTTACTGAAGCTTTCTTT.

This clonotype was seen repeatedly, ten times or more. Written as DNA, the CDR3 is TGTGCCACCCTACGGGATCGCACAGATACGCAGTATTTT. Its translation: CATLRDRTDTQYF. The rearrangement links TRBV10-3 to TRBJ2-3; D is perhaps TRBD2 (5 bases). Germline V gene sequence: CDR1 ENHRY, CDR2 SYGVKD. V was cut by 10 bases and J by 1 base, with 12 bases left in between. This CDR3 has 13 amino acids.

This clonotype was seen a handful of times. The chain joins TRBV7-9 to TRBJ2-1; D remains ambiguous. The CDR3 runs 12 residues. CDR1 is SEHNR, CDR2 FQNEAQ, per germline (reference sequence). The ends were cut back, 10 bases at V and 5 bases at J, with 12 bases in the middle. The CDR3 nucleotides are TGTGCCATCCTTCGGTCGAACAATGAGCAGTTCTTC. Its protein is CAILRSNNEQFF.

This clonotype came up many times. This chain joins TRBV7-2 and TRBJ2-7, with D unresolved. Germline CDR1 and CDR2: SGHTA and FQGNSA. V shed 3 bases and J shed 5 bases, with 11 bases lying between them. This CDR3 spans 13 amino acids. The CDR3 is CASSFTPGDEQYF. CDR3 DNA sequence: TGTGCCAGCAGCTTTACGCCTGGGGACGAGCAGTACTTC.

The sample holds many counts of this clonotype. The genes are TRBV18 and TRBJ2-5; 8 bases fit TRBD2. Germline lookup yields CDR1 KGHSH and CDR2 LQKENI. With 2 bases clipped from V and 5 bases from J, the junction kept 7 bases outside the gene matches. CDR3 length: 15 residues. The CDR3 DNA follows: TGTGCCAGCTCACCAAGAGCGGGAGTAGGCGAGACCCAGTACTTC. Amino acids: CASSPRAGVGETQYF.

This clonotype has a handful of counts. V usage is TRBV29-1 and J usage is TRBJ1-1; D is uncertain. Trimming cost V 4 bases and J 3 bases, with 12 bases left between them. The length of the CDR3 is 13 residues. The germline V gene has CDR1 SQVTM and CDR2 ANQGSEA. CDR3 sequence (DNA): TGCAGCGTTGCTCGGACGGGAGACACTGAAGCTTTCTTT. It yields the protein CSVARTGDTEAFF.

V and J are TRBV5-5 and TRBJ2-7, with D possibly TRBD1 on 6 matching bases. The germline V gene has CDR1 SGHKS and CDR2 YYEKEE (reference sequence). Trimming removed 5 bases from V and 2 bases from J, with 17 bases in between. This CDR3 is 15 amino acids long. DNA for the CDR3: TGTGCCAGCAGAATGGACAGAAGGGTTGCCTACGAGCAGTACTTC. It specifies CASRMDRRVAYEQYF.

This clonotype showed up just a few times. The chain carries TRBV7-8 and TRBJ2-5, with 8 positions matching TRBD1. J lost 5 bases, V lost 6 bases, and 11 bases had no gene match. Germline loops: CDR1 SGHVS, CDR2 FQNEAQ. CDR3 length: 15 amino acids. The CDR3 spells CASSQMTGVGETQYF. The CDR3 DNA reads TGTGCCAGCAGTCAGATGACAGGGGTTGGCGAGACCCAGTACTTC.

The chain recombines TRBV6-2 or TRBV6-3 with TRBJ2-1; TRBD1 matches at 7 bases. V lost 2 bases to trimming and J lost 7 bases; unmatched junction nucleotides: 8. CDR3 length: 15 amino acids. Germline V lookup: CDR1 MNHEY, CDR2 SVGEGT. This chain's CDR3 is CASSYPPGQSNEQFF. CDR3 nucleotide sequence: TGTGCCAGCAGTTACCCTCCGGGACAGAGTAATGAGCAGTTCTTC.

The V and J genes are TRBV2 and TRBJ2-7, with 10 bases matching TRBD1. Germline lookup yields CDR1 SNHLY and CDR2 FYNNEI. The V and J ends lost 9 bases and 4 bases, in that order; junction bases with no gene match: 9. The CDR3 has 14 residues. The CDR3 bases are TGTGCCAGTTCTCGGACAGGGGGTTTATACGAGCAGTACTTC. It is translated as CASSRTGGLYEQYF.

The genes are TRBV5-4 and TRBJ2-1; perhaps TRBD1 as D (6 bases). Germline CDR1 is SGHNT and CDR2 is YYREEE (reference sequence). The CDR3 spans 13 residues. The V end lost 7 bases, the J end lost 7 bases, and 15 bases lay between the germline ends. CDR3 loop: CASRQGLGNEQFF. CDR3 bases: TGTGCCAGCCGCCAGGGGCTAGGGAATGAGCAGTTCTTC.

This clonotype was counted a few times. This rearrangement joins TRBV7-6 to TRBJ1-1; D gene uncertain. The V and J ends lost 6 bases and 3 bases respectively, with 8 bases between them. This CDR3 has 12 amino acids. Germline CDR1 is SGHVS and CDR2 is FNYEAQ. Here the CDR3 reads CASSPQDTEAFF. In DNA, the CDR3 is TGTGCCAGCAGTCCCCAGGACACTGAAGCTTTCTTT.

Many counts were recorded for this clonotype. CDR3 in amino acids: CASSLVSSGANVLTF. CDR3 nucleotide sequence: TGTGCCAGCAGTTTAGTGAGCTCTGGGGCCAACGTCCTGACTTTC. The gene calls are TRBV12-3 or TRBV12-4 and TRBJ2-6; D is unclear. Between the trimmed V and J ends, which lost 1 base and 0 bases, there was a span of 4 bases. This CDR3 spans 15 amino acids.

Many counts were recorded for this clonotype. This chain joins TRBV29-1 and TRBJ2-7; D is undetermined. Germline CDR1 and CDR2: SQVTM and ANQGSEA. Trimming took off 3 bases at V and 9 bases at J, with 12 bases between the two ends. The CDR3 loop spans 11 amino acids. CDR3 coding DNA: TGCAGCGTTGACGGCCTCACGGGGCAGTACTTC. Translated, it gives CSVDGLTGQYF.

This clonotype has a handful of counts. This chain uses TRBV29-1 with TRBJ1-1; no definite D call. The length of the CDR3 is 14 residues. Deletions cut 4 bases from V and 1 base from J, with 13 bases between. Germline V lookup: CDR1 SQVTM, CDR2 ANQGSEA. CDR3 region: CSVVAEPTNTEAFF. The CDR3 DNA is TGCAGCGTTGTGGCAGAGCCCACGAACACTGAAGCTTTCTTT. Complete variable domain (other parts from reference TRBV29-1 and TRBJ1-1): SAVISQKPSRDICQRGTSLTIQCQVDSQVTMMFWYRQQPGQSLTLIATANQGSEATYESGFVIDKFPISRPNLTFSTLTVSNMSPEDSSIYLCSVVAEPTNTEAFFGQGTRLTVV.

This clonotype has ten or more counts. The CDR3 region has the DNA TGTGCCAGCAGTTTTTACAGGGGGCGGAGTGGGGCCAACGTCCTGACTTTC. It is translated as CASSFYRGRSGANVLTF. The chain carries TRBV28 and TRBJ2-6, with TRBD1 matching 9 bases. The germline V gene has CDR1 MDHEN and CDR2 SYDVKM. The CDR3 is made up of 17 amino acids. V lost 3 bases and J lost 3; bases outside the gene matches: 6.

J is TRBJ2-1 and V is TRBV18, with 7 bases lining up with TRBD2. This CDR3 is 15 amino acids long. V lost 2 bases, J lost 2 bases, and 3 bases stayed unmatched. The germline V gene encodes CDR1 KGHSH and CDR2 LQKENI. The CDR3 protein is CASSPTGGPYNEQFF. The CDR3 bases are TGTGCCAGCTCACCAACGGGAGGTCCCTACAATGAGCAGTTCTTC.

The rearrangement uses TRBV19 and TRBJ2-1; D possibly corresponds to TRBD2 (5 bases). Germline V gene data show CDR1 as LNHDA and CDR2 as SQIVND (reference sequence). The CDR3 is made up of 17 amino acids. V lost 4 bases, J lost 6 bases, and 22 bases lay in between. The chain's CDR3 is CASSREPSRERLNEQFF. The CDR3 region has the DNA TGTGCCAGTAGTAGAGAACCTAGCAGAGAGCGCCTCAATGAGCAGTTCTTC.

This clonotype occurred a few times. This chain links TRBV7-2 with TRBJ1-3; D call uncertain. CDR1 is SGHTA and CDR2 is FQGNSA in the germline V gene. The CDR3 covers 13 residues. Trimming cost V 10 bases and J 0 bases, with 10 bases left between them. In nucleotides, the CDR3 is TGTGCCACCTCTTTGCGCTCTGGAAACACCATATATTTT. Translation gives CATSLRSGNTIYF.